The 31 T cell receptor beta chains below all came from one sample that was sequenced in a study of T cell clonality in common variable immunodeficiency. Overall study findings and caveats: In common variable immunodeficiency, TCR beta chains reportedly carried fewer deletions and N-nucleotide insertions.

No antigen has been identified for these receptors. Libraries were prepared by immunoSEQ multiplex PCR; TCRdb keeps only in-frame clonotypes and omits some of them. Found here are roughly 7,400 clones, no singletons; the ten largest cover around 22%. The specimen sequenced was peripheral blood mononuclear cells. The receptors derive from a human donor with common variable immunodeficiency.

About this clone itself: The read comes to an end 3 residues before the CDR3 does, leaving the germline J gene to fill in the end. The chain uses TRBV6-1 and TRBJ2-7; the D gene is possibly TRBD1 (6 bases). The CDR3 runs 14 residues. Germline V gene lookup returns CDR1 MNHNS and CDR2 SASEGT. Trimming removed 4 bases at V and 3 bases at J, with 13 bases between. CDR3 region: CASSAGHDLYEQYF. CDR3 DNA, as far as it was read: TGTGCCAGCAGTGCGGGACATGACCTCTACGAG.

A word on this clone: The sequence runs out 3 residues before the end of the CDR3; the remainder is reconstructed from the germline J gene. The rearrangement joins TRBV5-1 to TRBJ2-3; weak D call: TRBD2 (5 bases). The germline V gene has CDR1 SGHRS and CDR2 YFSETQ. This CDR3 contains 13 residues. The V end lost 2 bases, the J end lost 4 bases, and 8 bases lay between the germline ends. The CDR3 DNA, read in part, is TGCGCCAGCAGCTTAAGCGGCGCAGATACG. Residues: CASSLSGADT. The CDR3 in its entirety is CASSLSGADTQYF.

This clone has a count of ten or more. The read gets to within 3 residues of the CDR3 end, and the germline J gene fills in the rest. This chain links TRBV20-1 with TRBJ2-1, with D hard to call. Germline CDR1 reads DFQATT; CDR2 reads SNEGSKA (reference sequence). The CDR3 extends over 11 amino acids. V was pared by 3 bases and J by 5 bases, with 5 bases between. The sequenced CDR3 bases are TGCAGTGCTAGGGCAGACAATGAG. This encodes CSARADNE. In full, the CDR3 reads CSARADNEQFF.

This clone was detected many times. The read terminates 3 residues before the CDR3 end, so the remaining end is supplied by the germline J gene. The chain joins TRBV18 to TRBJ2-3, with D possibly matching TRBD1 (6 bases). CDR1 and CDR2 (germline): KGHSH, LQKENI. The CDR3 is made up of 14 amino acids. Between the trimmed V and J ends, which lost 4 bases and 0 bases, there was a span of 8 bases. CDR3 DNA (partial): TGTGCCAGCTCACGCGACAGGAGCACAGATACG. This sequence encodes CASSRDRSTDT. The full CDR3 is CASSRDRSTDTQYF.

This clone has more than one count but fewer than ten. The missing CDR3 end, 3 residues past where the read stops, is filled in from the germline J gene. The V gene is TRBV19, the J gene TRBJ1-2, with 9 bases matching TRBD1. Looked up from germline, CDR1 is LNHDA and CDR2 is SQIVND (reference sequence). The CDR3 is 15 residues long. The CDR3 loop reads CASSPGPDRGVGYTF. The sequenced part of the CDR3 DNA is TGTGCCAGTAGTCCTGGGCCAGACAGGGGGGTCGGC.

This clone was counted ten times or more. The read comes to an end 3 residues before the CDR3 does, leaving the germline J gene to fill in the end. The V gene is TRBV20-1, the J gene TRBJ2-5; tentatively, D is TRBD2 (6 bases). V was trimmed by 4 bases and J by 0 bases, leaving 21 bases between them. Germline assignment: CDR1 DFQATT and CDR2 SNEGSKA (reference sequence). This CDR3 spans 17 amino acids. CDR3 DNA, as far as it was read: TGCAGTGCTACACCGAGAGCGGCTAGCGTAAACCAAGAGACC. This gives the protein CSATPRAASVNQET. The complete CDR3 reads CSATPRAASVNQETQYF.

This clone was found many times. The sequence runs out 3 residues before the end of the CDR3; the remainder is reconstructed from the germline J gene. This chain uses TRBV4-2 with TRBJ2-7; 11 nucleotides line up with TRBD2. Germline CDR1 is LGHNA and CDR2 is YNFKEQ. The V gene end was trimmed by 0 bases and the J gene end by 4 bases; junction bases not matched to a gene: 8. The CDR3 extends over 17 amino acids. Here the CDR3 reads CASSQEHGLAGYYEQYF. CDR3 bases read: TGTGCCAGCAGCCAAGAACACGGACTAGCGGGTTATTACGAG.

This clone was recorded at least ten times. The DNA ends 3 residues before the CDR3 does, and the rest of the CDR3 is filled in from the germline J gene. This chain links TRBV10-3 with TRBJ2-2; 7 bases are shared with TRBD2. The CDR3 is 14 amino acids. CDR1 is ENHRY and CDR2 is SYGVKD in the germline V gene. Trimming cost V 8 bases and J 5 bases; bases outside gene matches: 8. This chain's CDR3 is CAIGGRLETGELFF. The sequenced CDR3 bases are TGTGCCATCGGCGGGAGACTAGAGACCGGGGAG.

This clone was counted between two and nine times. The CDR3 extends 3 residues past the end of the read, so its final part is completed from the germline J gene. This chain uses TRBV7-9 with TRBJ2-5; 10 bases are shared with TRBD2. Germline CDR1 reads SEHNR; CDR2 reads FQNEAQ (reference sequence). This CDR3 is 14 amino acids long. Germline trimming cut 7 bases from V and 7 bases from J; bases unmatched to any gene: 9. The CDR3: CASTASGSRGTQYF. Partial CDR3 DNA: TGTGCCAGCACGGCTAGCGGGAGTAGGGGGACC.

The table lists this clone with many counts. Here the CDR3 reads CAISESLGQGNEQFF. The DNA read from the CDR3 is TGTGCCATCAGTGAGTCGTTGGGACAGGGGAATGAG. The chain uses TRBV10-3 and TRBJ2-1; 10 bases are a match to TRBD1. The DNA ends 3 residues before the CDR3 does, and the rest of the CDR3 is filled in from the germline J gene. The CDR3 spans 15 residues. V lost 0 bases, J lost 7 bases, and 3 bases stayed unmatched. The germline V gene encodes CDR1 ENHRY and CDR2 SYGVKD.

This clone showed up many times. The read ends 3 residues before the CDR3 terminus; that terminus is restored from the germline J gene. The chain carries TRBV5-1 and TRBJ1-4; D is unclear. CDR3 length: 17 amino acids. V gave up 4 bases and J gave up 1 base, with 17 bases separating them. CDR1 is SGHRS, CDR2 YFSETQ, per germline. The CDR3 bases that were read are TGCGCCAGCAGCCCGGTCCATGCGGGGAGAACTAATGAAAAA. Its translation: CASSPVHAGRTNEK. The complete CDR3 reads CASSPVHAGRTNEKLFF. The full variable domain, completed using reference TRBV5-1 and TRBJ1-4, is KAGVTQTPRYLIKTRGQQVTLSCSPISGHRSVSWYQQTPGQGLQFLFEYFSETQRNKGNFPGRFSGRQFSNSRSEMNVSTLELGDSALYLCASSPVHAGRTNEKLFFGSGTQLSVL.

For this clone: The read gets to within 3 residues of the CDR3 end, and the germline J gene fills in the rest. The chain employs TRBV20-1 and TRBJ2-3, with 8 bases identical to TRBD2. Germline CDR1 DFQATT, CDR2 SNEGSKA (reference sequence). Trimming took 3 bases from V and 4 from J; bases not matched to a gene: 9. The CDR3 length is 15 residues. The CDR3 protein is CSASGSSGRSDTQYF. The sequenced part of the CDR3 DNA is TGCAGTGCTAGTGGATCTAGCGGGCGATCAGATACG.

There are a few counts of this clone. The read is 3 residues too short to cover the CDR3 end, so that end is filled in from the germline J gene. V usage is TRBV5-4 and J usage is TRBJ2-5; 9 bases align to TRBD2. The CDR3 loop spans 15 amino acids. Germline lookup yields CDR1 SGHNT and CDR2 YYREEE (reference sequence). J gave up 3 bases and V 3 bases, and 6 bases lay outside the gene matches. The sequenced CDR3 bases are TGTGCCAGCAGCTCAGCCGGGACTAGCAAAGAGACC. Residues: CASSSAGTSKET. The whole CDR3 protein reads CASSSAGTSKETQYF.

In its sample, this clone ranks as medium-sized (0.01 to 0.1%). Read coverage stops 3 residues before the CDR3 terminus; the germline J gene supplies the remainder. V and J are TRBV9 and TRBJ1-4, with a possible D match to TRBD1 (5 bases). The CDR3 has 16 residues. V lost 0 bases to trimming and J lost 4 bases, with 13 bases between them. Per germline, CDR1 SGDLS and CDR2 YYNGEE. The CDR3 loop reads CASSVVPGGRNEKLFF. CDR3 DNA, as far as it was read: TGTGCCAGCAGCGTAGTTCCCGGGGGTCGTAATGAAAAA.

This clone was seen ten or more times. The read terminates 3 residues ahead of where the CDR3 ends, so the germline J gene completes it. This sequence joins TRBV11-3 and TRBJ1-6; the match to TRBD1 covers 7 bases. Germline CDR1 is SGHNT and CDR2 is YENEEA. V trimming: 5 bases; J trimming: 8 bases; junction bases outside the gene matches: 6. The CDR3 has 14 amino acids. The part of the CDR3 DNA that was read is TGTGCCAGCAGCCCCCGGGACAGCTATTCACCC. Translation: CASSPRDSYSP. The whole CDR3 protein reads CASSPRDSYSPLHF. Full variable domain (remainder filled in from reference TRBV11-3 and TRBJ1-6): EAGVVQSPRYKIIEKKQPVAFWCNPISGHNTLYWYLQNLGQGPELLIRYENEEAVDDSQLPKDRFSAERLKGVDSTLKIQPAELGDSAVYLCASSPRDSYSPLHFGNGTRLTVT.

This clone was recorded many times. CDR3 region: CASSLDYSSNQPQHF. The CDR3 bases that were read are TGTGCCAGCAGCTTAGATTACTCTAGCAATCAGCCC. This rearrangement joins TRBV11-2 to TRBJ1-5; D is unresolved. Sequencing ends 3 residues short of the CDR3 end; the germline J gene provides the rest. The V end lost 0 bases, the J end lost 0 bases, and 6 bases lay between the germline ends. CDR1 and CDR2 (germline): SGHAT, FQNNGV. The CDR3 is made up of 15 amino acids.

This clone was detected only a few times. The read ends 3 residues before the CDR3 terminus; that terminus is restored from the germline J gene. The V and J genes are TRBV18 and TRBJ1-1; TRBD1 aligns across 9 bases. The CDR3 runs 12 residues. Per the germline V gene, CDR1 is KGHSH and CDR2 is LQKENI. CDR3 protein: CASSREDRGAFF. The covered CDR3 bases are TGTGCCAGCTCACGAGAGGACAGGGGA.

This clone came up many times. Coverage ceases 3 residues before the CDR3 finishes, and the germline J gene fills in the end. The genes are TRBV2 and TRBJ1-1; TRBD1 is a possible D gene (5 bases). CDR1 is SNHLY, CDR2 FYNNEI, per germline. The CDR3 consists of 15 residues. V lost 7 bases and J lost 5, with 20 bases in between. CDR3 bases read: TGTGCCAGCATGGGGCAGGGAAAGGGCCTAACTGAA. It specifies CASMGQGKGLTE. In full, the CDR3 reads CASMGQGKGLTEAFF.

This clone was detected a few times. The read stops 3 residues short of the end of the CDR3; the missing end is completed from the germline J gene. The V gene is TRBV19, the J gene TRBJ2-5, with D possibly being TRBD1 (5 bases). The V gene's germline CDR1 is LNHDA and CDR2 SQIVND (reference sequence). V was clipped by 2 bases and J by 4 bases, with 5 bases between them. CDR3 length: 12 amino acids. The part of the CDR3 DNA that was read is TGTGCCAGTAGTATAAGGGGAGAGACC. Translation gives CASSIRGET. The whole CDR3 region reads CASSIRGETQYF.

Judged by abundance, this clone is medium-sized (0.01 to 0.1%). The missing CDR3 end, 3 residues past where the read stops, is filled in from the germline J gene. The chain carries TRBV20-1 and TRBJ2-7; TRBD1 matches at 9 bases. Germline CDR1 DFQATT, CDR2 SNEGSKA (reference sequence). The V gene end was trimmed by 1 base and the J gene end by 2 bases; junction bases not matched to a gene: 6. There are 15 residues in the CDR3. The DNA read from the CDR3 is TGCAGTGCTAGAGGCACAGGGGGCTTTGCCTACGAG. Translation: CSARGTGGFAYE. The full CDR3 protein is CSARGTGGFAYEQYF.

The table lists this clone with a few counts. The read ends 3 residues before the CDR3 terminus; that terminus is restored from the germline J gene. The gene calls are TRBV7-9 and TRBJ1-6; no definite D call. The CDR3 extends over 12 amino acids. The V end was cut by 5 bases, the J end by 7 bases, with 6 bases between. Germline assignment: CDR1 SEHNR and CDR2 FQNEAQ (reference sequence). The CDR3 is CASSIQNSPLHF. The sequenced CDR3 bases are TGTGCCAGCAGCATACAGAATTCACCC.

A note on this clone: The CDR3 goes on 3 residues after the read ends, and that part is filled in from the germline J gene. The J gene is TRBJ2-7, the V gene TRBV2, with D unclear. The germline V gene encodes CDR1 SNHLY and CDR2 FYNNEI. Trimming cost V 3 bases and J 4 bases, with 13 bases left between them. The CDR3 runs to 14 residues. Incomplete CDR3 DNA: TGTGCCAGCAGTGATGGCTCAGGCTATTACGAG. Encoded protein: CASSDGSGYYE. The CDR3 in its entirety is CASSDGSGYYEQYF.

Points on this clone: With the read ending 3 residues before the CDR3 end, the germline J gene is used to fill in that end. This sequence joins TRBV19 and TRBJ2-3, with a tentative D call TRBD1 (5 bases). This CDR3 comprises 14 residues. Deletions cut 4 bases from V and 3 bases from J, with 11 bases between. CDR1 and CDR2 (germline): LNHDA, SQIVND (reference sequence). The CDR3 loop reads CASSSQGWTDTQYF. Partial CDR3 DNA: TGTGCCAGTAGTAGTCAGGGATGGACAGATACG.

Worth noting for this clone: The read is 3 residues too short to cover the CDR3 end, so that end is filled in from the germline J gene. This chain joins TRBV19 and TRBJ2-6, with unresolved D. Germline-derived CDR1 and CDR2 are LNHDA and SQIVND (reference sequence). Trimming removed 3 bases from V and 0 bases from J, with 3 bases in between. The CDR3 runs 14 residues. Partial CDR3 DNA: TGTGCCAGTAGTATCCACTCTGGGGCCAACGTC. It encodes CASSIHSGANV. The full-length CDR3 reads as CASSIHSGANVLTF.

In this sample, this clone turned up a few times. The DNA ends 3 residues before the CDR3 does, and the rest of the CDR3 is filled in from the germline J gene. The V gene is TRBV7-9, the J gene TRBJ2-3, with 11 bases fitting TRBD2. The CDR3 is 15 amino acids. Losses at the gene ends were 5 bases for V and 8 bases for J; bases not matched to a gene: 9. CDR1 and CDR2 (germline): SEHNR, FQNEAQ (reference sequence). The CDR3 DNA, read in part, is TGTGCCAGCAGCGTAACTAGCGGGAGTGTTGGTACG. Its translation is CASSVTSGSVGT. The CDR3 in full is CASSVTSGSVGTQYF.

This clone is medium-sized within its sample. With the read ending 3 residues before the CDR3 end, the germline J gene is used to fill in that end. The V call is TRBV5-1, the J call TRBJ1-2; D is undetermined. This CDR3 comprises 16 residues. V gave up 0 bases and J gave up 4 bases, with 16 bases separating them. Germline values: CDR1 SGHRS, CDR2 YFSETQ. The CDR3 bases that were read are TGCGCCAGCAGCTTGGCCCCAGGTCGAAACGGCTATGGC. Its translation: CASSLAPGRNGYG. The complete CDR3 sequence is CASSLAPGRNGYGYTF.

This clone was counted at least ten times. The sequence runs out 3 residues before the end of the CDR3; the remainder is reconstructed from the germline J gene. The rearrangement links TRBV20-1 to TRBJ1-2, with 8 bases lining up with TRBD1. CDR1 is DFQATT and CDR2 is SNEGSKA in the germline V gene (reference sequence). The V gene end was trimmed by 4 bases and the J gene end by 3 bases; junction bases not matched to a gene: 7. The CDR3 runs to 14 residues. The CDR3 bases that were read are TGCAGTGCTAAAGGAGGACAGGGATACTATGGC. Amino acid sequence: CSAKGGQGYYG. The entire CDR3 sequence reads CSAKGGQGYYGYTF.

This clone was counted at least ten times. The CDR3 is cut off 3 residues early in the read; its end comes from the germline J gene. The chain has TRBV11-2 and TRBJ2-1; 13 bases map to TRBD2. V trimming: 4 bases; J trimming: 9 bases; junction bases outside the gene matches: 6. The CDR3 sequence is 15 residues long. CDR1 is SGHAT and CDR2 is FQNNGV in the germline V gene. The CDR3 protein is CASSSTSGRATEQFF. The part of the CDR3 DNA that was read is TGTGCCAGCAGCTCTACTAGCGGGAGGGCGACTGAG. Drawing the rest from reference TRBV11-2 and TRBJ2-1, the complete variable domain is EAGVAQSPRYKIIEKRQSVAFWCNPISGHATLYWYQQILGQGPKLLIQFQNNGVVDDSQLPKDRFSAERLKGVDSTLKIQPAKLEDSAVYLCASSSTSGRATEQFFGPGTRLTVL.

On this clone: The read finishes 3 residues shy of the CDR3 end, and the germline J gene is used to complete it. V usage is TRBV13 and J usage is TRBJ2-7; 9 bases are shared with TRBD2. CDR3 size: 16 residues. Germline V gives CDR1 PRHDT, CDR2 FYEKMQ (reference sequence). Losses at the gene ends were 1 base for V and 6 bases for J; bases not matched to a gene: 10. The CDR3 spells CASSLVWREGRSEQYF. The sequenced part of the CDR3 DNA is TGTGCCAGCAGCTTAGTTTGGCGGGAGGGCCGTAGCGAG. Full variable domain (remainder filled in from reference TRBV13 and TRBJ2-7): AAGVIQSPRHLIKEKRETATLKCYPIPRHDTVYWYQQGPGQDPQFLISFYEKMQSDKGSIPDRFSAQQFSDYHSELNMSSLELGDSALYFCASSLVWREGRSEQYFGPGTRLTVT.

This clone was counted between two and nine times. The sequence runs out 3 residues before the end of the CDR3; the remainder is reconstructed from the germline J gene. This chain connects TRBV7-2 to TRBJ2-5; 14 bases agree with TRBD2. J was trimmed by 3 bases and V by 5 bases; bases with no gene match: 2. Germline V gene lookup returns CDR1 SGHTA and CDR2 FQGNSA. The CDR3 runs to 15 residues. The covered CDR3 bases are TGTGCCAGCAGCCCGGGACTAGCGGGAGAAGAGACC. It yields the protein CASSPGLAGEET. The CDR3 reads in full as CASSPGLAGEETQYF.

By frequency in the sample, this clone is medium-sized (0.01 to 0.1%). The CDR3 end falls 3 residues outside the read, so it is completed with the germline J gene. The genes are TRBV5-1 and TRBJ2-7; 10 bases agree with TRBD2. The germline CDR1 and CDR2 sequences are SGHRS and YFSETQ. The CDR3 has 17 residues. V was pared by 4 bases and J by 2 bases, with 12 bases of the junction left unmatched. The sequenced part of the CDR3 DNA is TGCGCCAGCAGCCCCTTGGGACCGGGACTAGCGCCCTACGAG. This sequence encodes CASSPLGPGLAPYE. The CDR3 in its entirety is CASSPLGPGLAPYEQYF.